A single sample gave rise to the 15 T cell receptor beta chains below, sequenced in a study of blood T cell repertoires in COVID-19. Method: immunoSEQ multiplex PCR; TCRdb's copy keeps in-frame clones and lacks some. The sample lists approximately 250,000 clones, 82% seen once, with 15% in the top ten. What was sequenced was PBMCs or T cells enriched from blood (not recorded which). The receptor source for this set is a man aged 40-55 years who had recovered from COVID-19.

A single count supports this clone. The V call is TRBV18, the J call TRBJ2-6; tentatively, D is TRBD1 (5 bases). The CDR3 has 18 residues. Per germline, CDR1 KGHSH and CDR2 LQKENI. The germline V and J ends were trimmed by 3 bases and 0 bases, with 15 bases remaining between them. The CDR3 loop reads CASSPGQPLASGANVLTF. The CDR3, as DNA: TGTGCCAGCTCACCGGGGCAACCCCTGGCCTCTGGGGCCAACGTCCTGACTTTC.

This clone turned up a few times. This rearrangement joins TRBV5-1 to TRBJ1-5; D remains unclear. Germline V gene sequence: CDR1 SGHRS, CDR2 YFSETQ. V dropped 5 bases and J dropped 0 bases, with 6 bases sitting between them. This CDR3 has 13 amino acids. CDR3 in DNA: TGCGCCAGCAGGGAGTATAGCAATCAGCCCCAGCATTTT. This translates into CASREYSNQPQHF. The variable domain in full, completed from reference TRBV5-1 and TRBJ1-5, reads KAGVTQTPRYLIKTRGQQVTLSCSPISGHRSVSWYQQTPGQGLQFLFEYFSETQRNKGNFPGRFSGRQFSNSRSEMNVSTLELGDSALYLCASREYSNQPQHFGDGTRLSIL.

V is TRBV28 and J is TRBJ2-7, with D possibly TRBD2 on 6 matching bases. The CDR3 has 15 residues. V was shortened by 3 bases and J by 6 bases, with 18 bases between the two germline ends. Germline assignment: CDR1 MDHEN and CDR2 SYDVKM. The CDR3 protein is CASSLLSRTISEQYF. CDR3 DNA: TGTGCCAGCAGTTTGCTTTCTAGGACTATTAGCGAGCAGTACTTC.

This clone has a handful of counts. The CDR3 bases are TGTGCCTGGAGTGTCCAGGGGAGAGAAGCTTTCTTT. As protein: CAWSVQGREAFF. The chain uses TRBV30 and TRBJ1-1; weak D call: TRBD1 (6 bases). Trimming took off 0 bases at V and 8 bases at J, with 10 bases between the two ends. Germline CDR1 and CDR2: GTSNPN and SVGIG (reference sequence). The CDR3 loop spans 12 amino acids.

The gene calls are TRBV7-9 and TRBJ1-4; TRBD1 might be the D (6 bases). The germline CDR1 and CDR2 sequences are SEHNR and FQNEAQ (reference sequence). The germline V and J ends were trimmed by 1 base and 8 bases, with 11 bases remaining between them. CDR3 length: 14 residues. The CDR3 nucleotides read TGTGCCAGCAGCTTAGGCGGGGGCTCGGAAAAACTGTTTTTT. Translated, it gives CASSLGGGSEKLFF. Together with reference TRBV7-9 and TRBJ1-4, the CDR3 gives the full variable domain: DTGVSQNPRHKITKRGQNVTFRCDPISEHNRLYWYRQTLGQGPEFLTYFQNEAQLEKSRLLSDRFSAERPKGSFSTLEIQRTEQGDSAMYLCASSLGGGSEKLFFGSGTQLSVL.

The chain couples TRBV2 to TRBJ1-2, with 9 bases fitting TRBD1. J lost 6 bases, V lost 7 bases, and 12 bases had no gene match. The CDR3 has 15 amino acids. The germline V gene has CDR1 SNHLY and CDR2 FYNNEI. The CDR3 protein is CASTTEGQGADGYTF. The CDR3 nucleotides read TGTGCCAGCACTACGGAGGGACAGGGAGCGGATGGCTACACCTTC.

CDR3 DNA sequence: TGTGCCAGCAGCCCCGGACACTACTACGAGCAGTACTTC. This codes for CASSPGHYYEQYF. This chain joins TRBV5-8 and TRBJ2-7; the D gene is possibly TRBD1 (5 bases). The CDR3 is 13 residues long. CDR1 is SGHTS, CDR2 YDEGEE, per germline. V was shortened by 4 bases and J by 3 bases, with 11 bases between the two germline ends. Variable domain in full (rest from reference TRBV5-8 and TRBJ2-7): EAGVTQSPTHLIKTRGQQATLRCSPISGHTSVYWYQQALGLGLQFLLWYDEGEERNRGNFPPRFSGRQFPNYSSELNVNALELEDSALYLCASSPGHYYEQYFGPGTRLTVT.

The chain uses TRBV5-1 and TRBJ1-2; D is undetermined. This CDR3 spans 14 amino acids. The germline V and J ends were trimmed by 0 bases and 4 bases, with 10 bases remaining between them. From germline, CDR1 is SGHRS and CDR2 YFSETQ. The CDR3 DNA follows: TGCGCCAGCAGCTTGGACAGTTCTCCCTATGGCTACACCTTC. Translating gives CASSLDSSPYGYTF.

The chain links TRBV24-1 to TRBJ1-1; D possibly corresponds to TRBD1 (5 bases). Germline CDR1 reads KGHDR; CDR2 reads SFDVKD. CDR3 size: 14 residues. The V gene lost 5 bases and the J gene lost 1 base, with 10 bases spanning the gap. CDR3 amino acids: CATSGRGSNTEAFF. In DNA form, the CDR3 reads TGTGCCACCAGTGGAAGGGGCTCGAACACTGAAGCTTTCTTT.

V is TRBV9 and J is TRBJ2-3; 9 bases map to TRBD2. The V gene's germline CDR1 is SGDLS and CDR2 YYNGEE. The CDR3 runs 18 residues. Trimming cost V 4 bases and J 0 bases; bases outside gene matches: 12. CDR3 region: CASSPRGAGGPSTDTQYF. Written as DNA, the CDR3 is TGTGCCAGCAGCCCCCGGGGGGCGGGGGGGCCGAGCACAGATACGCAGTATTTT.

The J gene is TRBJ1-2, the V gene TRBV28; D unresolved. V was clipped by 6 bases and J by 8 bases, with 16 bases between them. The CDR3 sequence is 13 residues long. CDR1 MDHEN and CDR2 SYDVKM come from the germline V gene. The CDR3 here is CASSLGQARGYTF. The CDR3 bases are TGTGCCAGCAGCCTTGGGCAGGCAAGGGGCTACACCTTC.

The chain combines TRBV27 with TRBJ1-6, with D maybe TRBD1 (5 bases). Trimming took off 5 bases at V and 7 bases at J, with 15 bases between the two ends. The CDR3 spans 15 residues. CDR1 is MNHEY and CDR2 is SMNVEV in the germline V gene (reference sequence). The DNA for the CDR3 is TGTGCCAGCAGTCCCGGTCTCGGGGGGAATTCACCCCTCCACTTT. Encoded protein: CASSPGLGGNSPLHF.

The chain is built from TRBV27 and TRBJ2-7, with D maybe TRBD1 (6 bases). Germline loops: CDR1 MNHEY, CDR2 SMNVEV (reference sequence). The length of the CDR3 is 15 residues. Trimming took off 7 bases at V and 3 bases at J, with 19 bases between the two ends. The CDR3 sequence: CASTVLQGRGYEQYF. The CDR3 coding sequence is TGTGCCAGCACTGTATTACAGGGAAGAGGCTACGAGCAGTACTTC.

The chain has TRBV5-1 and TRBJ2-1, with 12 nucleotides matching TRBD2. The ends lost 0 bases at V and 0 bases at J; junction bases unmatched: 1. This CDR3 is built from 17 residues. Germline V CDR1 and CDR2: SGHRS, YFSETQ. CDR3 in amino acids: CASSLGTSGASYNEQFF. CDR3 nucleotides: TGCGCCAGCAGCTTGGGGACTAGCGGGGCCTCCTACAATGAGCAGTTCTTC.

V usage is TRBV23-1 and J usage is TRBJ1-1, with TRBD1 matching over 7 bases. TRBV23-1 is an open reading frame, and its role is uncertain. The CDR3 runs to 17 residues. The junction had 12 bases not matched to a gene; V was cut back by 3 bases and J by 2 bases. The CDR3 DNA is TGCGCCAGCAGTCATCAGGACAGGAGGGGGCCCAACACTGAAGCTTTCTTT. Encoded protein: CASSHQDRRGPNTEAFF.